This T cell receptor beta chain was sequenced during a study of cytomegalovirus exposure and HLA in healthy donors (dated by TCRdb to between 2016 and 2019). Regarding the research as a whole: An earlier analysis of more than 550 of the donors reported about 280 Gb of sequence data and 95 million to 140 million unique TCR beta sequences obtained from roughly 170 million T cells. An early release covering over 500 HLA-typed donors comprised about 300 gigabases of sequencing data and some 79 million unique TCR sequences. Donor age, sex, ethnicity and CMV serostatus were compiled together with the repertoire data. In addition to the first cohort of 666 subjects, a separate validation cohort of 120 different subjects was used. Among the roughly 400 genotyped donors, 75% to 90% belonged to the genetic ancestry cluster associated with self-reported Caucasian donors. The study profiled the T cell repertoires of about 640 subjects by immunosequencing and related them to cytomegalovirus serostatus. An earlier analysis of several hundred of the donors applied high-throughput TCR beta sequencing to assess whether each TCR beta V gene segment acted as functional or pseudogenic. All discovery cohort repertoires had been generated using a single sequencing platform. Roughly five DR-DQ haplotypes were handled as single units for association and clustering, since linkage in the cohort was strong. The aim of the study was to test whether cataloging public T cell receptors could identify signatures of past pathogen exposure. Typing coverage varied by locus: 629-630 donors for A, B, C, DRB1 and DQB1; 522 for DQA1; about 600 for DPA1; approximately 490 for DPB1. In a later genetic analysis, genome-wide SNP genotypes for about 55% of the 666 donors were used, and that subset was treated as a discovery cohort. HLA typing included class I and class II loci at four-digit resolution. To predict cytomegalovirus infection status, the study combined high-throughput TCR immunosequencing, statistical association of individual TCRs with disease status, and machine learning. A later analysis re-examined previously published TCR beta repertoires from hundreds of donors and added high-resolution HLA genotyping to investigate patterns of TCR occurrence. In the later analysis, no new phenotypic data were used to find candidate immune exposures; instead, reliance was placed on TCR beta sequences and their occurrence across donors. On average, around 240,000 unique TCR beta nucleotide sequences were sequenced per donor among 398 genotyped donors of the cohort, with roughly a sixth of those sequences being non-productive. Here is what the overall study found, with its caveats: In a later analysis, several top co-occurrence clusters were reported to appear linked to parvovirus B19, influenza, CMV and Epstein-Barr virus. The authors suggested that the approach could potentially be generalized to other disease states and immunological phenotypes. About 17 rarely observed V segments, including chromosome 9 orphons, were excluded from the earlier analysis of approximately 600 of the donors because counts were too low. V-gene and J-gene trimming of TCR beta chains was associated with a missense DCLRE1C variant in a later genetic analysis, and the association was replicated in an independent cohort. In an earlier analysis of 587 of the donors, most TCR beta V segments appeared in productive rearrangements about 87% or about 30% of the time, broadly matching IMGT annotations. Most TCR sequences were observed very rarely across donors, whereas some public TCRs were present in many individuals. Roughly uniform sequencing depth across donors was assumed in presence/absence analyses, although this assumption may not hold. In both the original and validation cohorts, the classifier was reported to diagnose cytomegalovirus status with high specificity and sensitivity. A later analysis found that TCR association rates varied across HLA loci, with DRB1 alleles showing the most associated TCRs and HLA-C alleles the fewest. Linkage disequilibrium might explain the correlated functional status among segregating V segments, but an unknown experimental factor could not be excluded. The study listed 170 or so TCR beta chains as associated with cytomegalovirus. A further reported finding was that TCR beta sequences accurately predicted the HLA-A and HLA-B alleles for most subjects in the first cohort. A few of the identified cytomegalovirus-associated TCR beta chains were confirmed in vitro to be specific for cytomegalovirus antigens. Because HLA typing was missing for some donors at each locus, association tests included only the typed subset. Strong co-occurrence of HLA alleles, especially DR and DQ, made assigning TCR associations to individual alleles difficult. This cohort had only TCR beta chains sequenced, and the lack of alpha or paired-chain data limited which features could be detected. At a false discovery rate of 0.05, a later analysis linked under 20,000 TCR beta sequences to specific HLA alleles. The only immune exposure information available for the cohort was CMV serostatus. The sequencing pipeline was judged likely to have produced a cluster of highly shared sequence variants as a technical artifact. In a later genetic analysis, fewer N-insertions in productive TCRs were reported among donors in an Asian-associated ancestry cluster than the approximately 710-donor mean. A later analysis found that most CMV-associated TCR beta chains appeared HLA-restricted, with HLA associations seemingly driven largely by CMV exposure. Some IMGT-functional V segments, including TRBV6-2 and TRBV6-3, could not be told apart with the 87-base-pair reads, so those segments were excluded. A later analysis found that HLA-associated TCR beta chains were more clonally expanded and had lower generation probabilities than equally common non-associated chains.

The library was prepared using the immunoSEQ multiplex PCR assay. For the multiplex PCR, a mixture combining 60 forward primers for TCR Vbeta segments and 13 reverse primers for TCR Jbeta segments was used. The CDR3 region of rearranged TCR beta genes was amplified from genomic DNA with a multiplex PCR assay. The amplified TCR beta libraries were sequenced on the Illumina HiSeq System as 87-base-pair reads. Per the authors' processing: A later analysis tallied some 79 million unique TCR beta chains across the 660 or so repertoires, and some 10 million of those chains were shared by two or more donors. To remove PCR and sequencing errors, raw reads were error-corrected and collapsed into unique sequences using a nearest-neighbor algorithm that merged closely related sequences. CDR3 sequences were aligned to IMGT reference sequences to assign V, D and J gene segments. For a sequence to be retained, at least a six-nucleotide match to both a V gene segment and a J gene segment was required. A rearrangement was called productive if the CDR3 had no stop codons and remained in frame with V and J, and every other rearrangement was called non-productive. Following IMGT convention, CDR3 was defined as the stretch from the second conserved V-encoded cysteine up to the conserved J-encoded phenylalanine. The earlier analysis of roughly 590 of the donors excluded sequences that lacked an unambiguous match to a single V gene segment. In an earlier analysis of around 590 of the donors, a V segment was called functional when productive rearrangements were above 56.7%, and segregating when the standard deviation between donors exceeded 5%. To diagnose cytomegalovirus status from the catalog of TCR beta chain sequences, a statistical classification framework was built. In a later analysis, TCR nucleotide sequences were compared against IMGT/GENE-DB human TR gene sequences so that V and J genes could be assigned. In a later analysis, CDR3 sequences and most-parsimonious VDJ recombination scenarios were assigned using the TCRdist pipeline. A later analysis defined each TCR beta chain by its CDR3 amino acid sequence plus V-gene family, and excluded reads lacking a unique V-gene family. In a later analysis, 500 to 700 highly shared, low-generation-probability nucleotide sequences were removed to address suspected cross-contamination and a sequencing artifact. In a later analysis, a clonal expansion index was calculated for each public chain from normalized within-repertoire ranks of inferred template counts. In a later analysis, generation probabilities were computed using a VDJ recombination model fitted to out-of-frame rearrangements, and the results were checked against IGoR. A later analysis scored TCR-TCR, TCR-HLA and TCR-CMV co-occurrence with hypergeometric tests, applying a repertoire-size bias correction to TCR pairs. To estimate false discovery rates, a later analysis permuted the HLA or CMV assignments 20 times. In a later analysis, co-occurring TCRs were grouped using DBSCAN, with TCRdist sequence similarity added in when clustering inside HLA-allele-positive subsets. For co-occurrence clustering, repertoires with fewer than 30,000 or more than 120,000 public chains were excluded, along with a handful of repertoires with anomalous nucleotide sharing. As stored in TCRdb, this immuneACCESS dataset retains in-frame rearrangements with V and J assigned. A fraction of the clones does not appear; measured against another copy, unresolved V genes explain less than half of the discrepancy, and the remainder lacks a known reason. V and J calls and clone size are those listed in that table; D and trimming were worked out from the DNA. The sample table contains 140,000 or so clones; only one count was recorded for roughly three quarters of them. The ten largest clones add up to 1.5% to 2% of the sample.

In total, just over 650 healthy bone marrow donors made up the cohort. At the time of sampling, every cohort member was nominally healthy, though immune exposures that went unrecorded were likely present. The donor tested CMV seronegative, placing the donor among the approximately 360 seronegative members of the cohort. Every donor gave a peripheral blood sample, and the peripheral blood mononuclear cells from that sample were used for TCR beta sequencing. The Qiagen DNeasy Blood Extraction Kit was used to extract genomic DNA from the blood cell samples. The V and J ends are trimmed by 0 bases and 5 bases, leaving 12 bases between them. The CDR3 has 15 amino acids, counting the end cysteine and phenylalanine. Only the CDR3 region is kept as DNA, spanning 45 bases read in frame from base 1. For CDR1 and CDR2, the germline V gene (reference sequence) lists LNHNV and YYDKDF. Notes on this clone: Its specific antigen is unknown. Per-base qualities were not stored, and no clone one base away is much larger.

The sequence links TRBV15 to TRBJ2-3, and possibly TRBD2, on 6 matching bases. This TCR came from a woman in her thirties in good health and CMV-seronegative. The material sequenced was PBMCs. The bases are TGTGCCACCAGCAGAGAAGGAAGCGGGCAAGATACGCAGTATTTT. It is translated as CATSREGSGQDTQYF.